These 3 T cell receptor beta chains came from one sample sequenced in a study of OX40 agonist ivuxolimab in advanced cancers. To prepare the library, the immunoSEQ multiplex PCR assay was applied. Held by TCRdb, this immuneACCESS table contains in-frame sequences only and omits some clones. Under half of the omission traces to an unresolved V gene where checked; the cause of the rest is unknown. The sample table contains tens of thousands of clones; only one count was recorded for roughly 90% of them. About 0.45% of the sample goes to the ten largest clones. This specimen was CD4+ or CD8+ T cells sorted from blood, taken in a trial of the OX40 agonist ivuxolimab. The origin of the receptors is an adult with an advanced solid tumor such as melanoma, head and neck, liver or kidney cancer.

The chain carries TRBV5-1 and TRBJ1-1; D is unclear. Germline assignment: CDR1 SGHRS and CDR2 YFSETQ. V was trimmed by 4 bases and J by 2 bases, leaving 21 bases between them. This CDR3 region has 17 residues. The CDR3 region has the DNA TGCGCCAGCAGCAAGACCACAAGTTCGGACTCTAACACTGAAGCTTTCTTT. Amino acid sequence: CASSKTTSSDSNTEAFF.

The genes are TRBV10-3 and TRBJ2-5; 15 positions agree with TRBD2. Unmatched junction bases numbered 2, after V lost 4 bases and J lost 2 bases. From germline, CDR1 is ENHRY and CDR2 SYGVKD. The CDR3 sequence is 16 residues long. CDR3 DNA sequence: TGTGCCATCAGTGCGGGACTAGCGGGAGGACAAGAGACCCAGTACTTC. Its protein is CAISAGLAGGQETQYF.

The chain joins TRBV7-2 to TRBJ2-1; possibly TRBD1 or TRBD2 for D (5 bases each). Trimming removed 0 bases from V and 1 base from J, with 28 bases in between. From germline, CDR1 is SGHTA and CDR2 FQGNSA. The CDR3 spans 22 residues. CDR3: CASSLAGRFRDPLLGSYNEQFF. As DNA, the CDR3 is TGTGCCAGCAGCTTAGCCGGACGGTTCCGGGACCCGCTTCTGGGATCCTACAATGAGCAGTTCTTC.